This note documents a single T cell receptor (beta chain) sequence. Assay used: immunoSEQ multiplex PCR; TCRdb lists only in-frame clones, some missing. The sample holds about 480,000 clones; nearly 80% are singletons and the top ten take 12%. This record belongs to a study of shared clonotypes between healthy human individuals. The CDR3 sequence is 16 residues long. Germline CDR1 and CDR2: SGHRS and YFSETQ. The V end lost 0 bases, the J end lost 2 bases, and 14 bases lay between the germline ends. This clonotype was sampled from a woman aged 35 to 49 in good health. Some clones in this sample may be carry-over from other donors' samples. The rearrangement uses TRBV5-1 and TRBJ2-5; the D gene could be TRBD1 or TRBD2 (6 bases each). The specimen was PBMCs. Written as DNA, the CDR3 is TGCGCCAGCAGCTTGGCCGCCGGGGGCGGGCAAGAGACCCAGTACTTC. Residues: CASSLAAGGGQETQYF.